This T cell receptor beta chain was sequenced in a study of T-cell reconstitution after alpha-beta-depleted transplantation in children. Germline CDR1 and CDR2: ENHRY and SYGVKD. The CDR3 length is 12 residues. Trimming cost V 3 bases and J 6 bases, with 8 bases left between them. Preparation of the TCRbeta library used unique molecular identifiers. One entry per CDR3 protein results from TCRdb running MiXCR on the PCR reads. Here the sample spans approximately 350,000 distinct CDR3 sequences, about 14% being singletons. This clonotype was sampled from a human donor who donated a stem cell graft to a child with Fanconi anemia. The source was PBMCs, collected from the stem cell graft. The chain carries TRBV10-3 and TRBJ1-2; unclear D gene. DNA of the CDR3: TGTGCCATCAGTGATGTGAGAAATGGCTACACCTTC. It specifies CAISDVRNGYTF.